The 26 T cell receptor beta chains reported below all come from one sample, sequenced in a study of T cells in Graves' hyperthyroidism and ophthalmopathy. Researchers took RNA transcripts and amplified the TCR beta CDR3 regions from them. Carried out on the TCR CDR3, a first-round RT-PCR used the HTBI primer set. TCRdb itself ran the multiplex PCR reads through MiXCR, one entry per CDR3 protein. The table records about 320,000 distinct CDR3 sequences, around a sixth of them present only once. The sample comprised blood. These receptors came from a man in his thirties or forties with Graves' hyperthyroidism.

This clonotype occurred a few times. The rearrangement joins TRBV6-1 to TRBJ2-3, with unresolved D. V was trimmed by 6 bases and J by 6 bases, leaving 22 bases between them. This CDR3 comprises 16 residues. Germline V gene data show CDR1 as MNHNS and CDR2 as SASEGT. CDR3 sequence (DNA): TGTGCCAGCAGGAACGGCCGGGCTCCCCAGGTGGATACGCAGTATTTT. This encodes CASRNGRAPQVDTQYF.

This clonotype was detected ten times or more. The chain is built from TRBV28 and TRBJ2-1, with unresolved D. This CDR3 spans 12 amino acids. V lost 6 bases and J 9 bases, leaving 12 bases between the germline ends. Germline CDR1 MDHEN, CDR2 SYDVKM. The CDR3 sequence: CASSYPAAEQFF. The CDR3 nucleotides are TGTGCCAGCAGCTACCCTGCCGCTGAGCAGTTCTTC.

This clonotype was found a few times. An end of the junction differs from the germline gene, which may be a read error. The V gene is TRBV10-3, the J gene TRBJ2-3, with D unresolved. The germline V gene has CDR1 ENHRY and CDR2 SYGVKD. This CDR3 comprises 12 residues. The DNA for the CDR3 is TGTGCCATCTCTGACTCCACAAATACGCAGTATTTT. Residues: CAISDSTNTQYF.

This clonotype occurred many times. The chain is built from TRBV28 and TRBJ2-7; 7 bases are a match to TRBD1. The V gene's germline CDR1 is MDHEN and CDR2 SYDVKM. The V segment lost 1 base and the J segment 0 bases; nucleotides outside the gene matches: 9. The CDR3 has 17 residues. This CDR3 reads CASSLLWVGQISYEQYF. The CDR3 region has the DNA TGTGCCAGCAGTTTATTGTGGGTGGGACAGATCTCCTACGAGCAGTACTTC. Looking up the rest from reference TRBV28 and TRBJ2-7 gives the full variable domain: DVKVTQSSRYLVKRTGEKVFLECVQDMDHENMFWYRQDPGLGLRLIYFSYDVKMKEKGDIPEGYSVSREKKERFSLILESASTNQTSMYLCASSLLWVGQISYEQYFGPGTRLTVT.

This clonotype occurred many times. V usage is TRBV5-1 and J usage is TRBJ2-1; 10 positions match TRBD2. The CDR3 is made up of 15 amino acids. J gave up 5 bases and V 2 bases, and 4 bases lay outside the gene matches. Germline V gene sequence: CDR1 SGHRS, CDR2 YFSETQ. CDR3 loop: CASSLRSGGNNEQFF. CDR3 coding DNA: TGCGCCAGCAGCTTACGTAGCGGGGGGAACAATGAGCAGTTCTTC.

The J gene is TRBJ2-2, the V gene TRBV20-1; no firm D call. V lost 4 bases, J lost 2 bases, and 11 bases lay in between. The CDR3 has 14 residues. CDR1 is DFQATT and CDR2 is SNEGSKA in the germline V gene (reference sequence). The CDR3 nucleotides read TGCAGTGCTAAAGAACCAGGAAACACCGGGGAGCTGTTTTTT. Residues: CSAKEPGNTGELFF.

This clonotype was observed a handful of times. The chain joins TRBV18 to TRBJ2-5, with 7 bases lining up with TRBD1. V trimming: 3 bases; J trimming: 5 bases; junction bases outside the gene matches: 12. The CDR3 runs to 16 residues. CDR1 is KGHSH and CDR2 is LQKENI in the germline V gene. CDR3 DNA: TGTGCCAGCTCACCTGACAGGGTTATGAAGTTGGAGACCCAGTACTTC. Protein: CASSPDRVMKLETQYF.

The V gene is TRBV30, the J gene TRBJ2-7; 8 bases fit TRBD2. With 3 bases clipped from V and 2 bases from J, the junction kept 0 bases outside the gene matches. The CDR3 totals 12 residues. Germline CDR1 is GTSNPN and CDR2 is SVGIG (reference sequence). The CDR3 nucleotides are TGTGCCTGGAGGGGACTAGCCTACGAGCAGTACTTC. It is translated as CAWRGLAYEQYF.

V gene TRBV27 combines with J gene TRBJ1-5, with 10 bases fitting TRBD1. Germline CDR1 reads MNHEY; CDR2 reads SMNVEV (reference sequence). The CDR3 has 19 residues. V gave up 7 bases and J gave up 0 bases; unmatched junction bases: 15. The chain's CDR3 is CASILNRDRGIYSNQPQHF. The CDR3 DNA reads as TGTGCCAGCATTTTGAACCGGGACAGGGGAATTTATAGCAATCAGCCCCAGCATTTT.

This clonotype was detected only once. The chain links TRBV5-1 to TRBJ2-5, with TRBD1 matching 8 bases. Germline assignment: CDR1 SGHRS and CDR2 YFSETQ. With 0 bases clipped from V and 3 bases from J, the junction kept 7 bases outside the gene matches. The CDR3 covers 16 residues. CDR3 region: CASSLDMTGVKETQYF. CDR3 DNA sequence: TGCGCCAGCAGCTTGGACATGACAGGGGTCAAAGAGACCCAGTACTTC.

This clonotype was seen only a few times. The V gene is TRBV29-1, the J gene TRBJ2-3; TRBD1 aligns across 9 bases. Germline V gives CDR1 SQVTM, CDR2 ANQGSEA. This CDR3 is built from 14 residues. V lost 5 bases and J lost 7; bases outside the gene matches: 10. The CDR3 region has the DNA TGCAGCGTTTTAAGGGACAGGGACCCGAATACGCAGTATTTT. This codes for CSVLRDRDPNTQYF.

The genes are TRBV6-1 and TRBJ2-1; 8 bases align to TRBD1. Germline CDR1 MNHNS, CDR2 SASEGT. The ends lost 4 bases at V and 4 bases at J; junction bases unmatched: 6. The CDR3 loop spans 15 amino acids. The CDR3 DNA follows: TGTGCCAGCAGTGCGTGGGGGACAGGTTACAATGAGCAGTTCTTC. Protein: CASSAWGTGYNEQFF.

This clonotype was recorded at least ten times. The rearrangement uses TRBV10-3 and TRBJ2-1; 10 positions match TRBD1. With V trimmed by 6 bases and J by 5 bases, 7 bases remained unmatched. The CDR3 extends over 15 amino acids. Germline V lookup: CDR1 ENHRY, CDR2 SYGVKD. The CDR3 protein is CAISSYGQGDNEQFF. CDR3 in DNA: TGTGCCATCAGCAGCTATGGACAGGGGGACAATGAGCAGTTCTTC.

As concerns this clonotype: A read error may explain this, as a much larger clone is one base away. The chain has TRBV18 and TRBJ2-1; 10 nucleotides agree with TRBD2. The J call is uncertain, as TRBJ2-7 better fits the DNA end. The CDR3 is 15 amino acids. The V gene's germline CDR1 is KGHSH and CDR2 LQKENI. The DNA of the CDR3 is TGTGCCAGCTCCGGCGAGAGCGGGAGGGTTAATGAGCAGTACTTC. Its protein is CASSGESGRVNEQYF.

In its sample, this clonotype was seen many times. The chain combines TRBV2 with TRBJ2-1, with D possibly being TRBD1 or TRBD2 (5 bases each). With 4 bases removed from V and 3 bases from J, the gap between germline ends came to 13 bases. The CDR3 totals 15 residues. The germline V gene has CDR1 SNHLY and CDR2 FYNNEI. The CDR3 sequence: CASSASGRDYNEQFF. The DNA for the CDR3 is TGTGCCAGCAGTGCCTCGGGACGGGACTACAATGAGCAGTTCTTC.

This clonotype was observed many times. The chain employs TRBV5-1 and TRBJ2-3, with TRBD2 identical over 7 bases. This CDR3 comprises 14 residues. Germline lookup yields CDR1 SGHRS and CDR2 YFSETQ. After removal of 7 bases from V and 0 bases from J, the junction contained 5 bases not matched to a gene. In DNA, the CDR3 is TGCGCCAGCGGGGGGGTCCAGAGCACAGATACGCAGTATTTT. Protein product: CASGGVQSTDTQYF.

This clonotype was detected only a few times. The V gene is TRBV9, the J gene TRBJ1-3; TRBD1 agrees at 7 bases. CDR1 SGDLS and CDR2 YYNGEE come from the germline V gene. This CDR3 comprises 23 residues. V shed 4 bases, J shed 4 bases, and the junction held 32 bases outside the gene matches. CDR3 sequence: CASSLTYWDSLSAPHTLGNTIYF. CDR3 bases: TGTGCCAGCAGCCTCACCTACTGGGACAGTTTATCAGCCCCTCACACTCTGGGAAACACCATATATTTT.

At least ten counts were recorded for this clonotype. V gene TRBV30 combines with J gene TRBJ2-1; the D is unclear. Trimming took off 1 base at V and 7 bases at J, with 14 bases between the two ends. The germline CDR1 and CDR2 sequences are GTSNPN and SVGIG (reference sequence). This CDR3 is built from 14 residues. CDR3 amino acids: CAWSASDRANEQFF. For the CDR3, the DNA is TGTGCCTGGAGTGCGAGCGACCGAGCGAATGAGCAGTTCTTC. Full variable domain (missing parts from reference TRBV30 and TRBJ2-1): SQTIHQWPATLVQPVGSPLSLECTVEGTSNPNLYWYRQAAGRGLQLLFYSVGIGQISSEVPQNLSASRPQDRQFILSSKKLLLSDSGFYLCAWSASDRANEQFFGPGTRLTVL.

In its sample, this clonotype was seen many times. V and J are TRBV28 and TRBJ1-1; D is ambiguous. This CDR3 has 13 residues. V lost 3 bases to trimming and J lost 4 bases, with 9 bases between them. In germline, CDR1 is MDHEN, CDR2 SYDVKM. CDR3 DNA sequence: TGTGCCAGCAGTTTGGGCCCCGCCACTGAAGCTTTCTTT. Translated: CASSLGPATEAFF.

This clonotype was observed at least ten times. This rearrangement joins TRBV28 to TRBJ1-5; 8 bases match TRBD1. Germline CDR1 MDHEN, CDR2 SYDVKM. The CDR3 has 14 amino acids. The junction had 10 bases not matched to a gene; V was cut back by 10 bases and J by 5 bases. The CDR3 DNA follows: TGTGCCACCACACCAGGGGGCGCGGATCAGCCCCAGCATTTT. Translated: CATTPGGADQPQHF.

This clonotype was recorded many times. CDR3 loop: CSATSTTEGTDTQYF. The CDR3, as DNA: TGCAGTGCTACCTCTACAACTGAGGGCACAGATACGCAGTATTTT. The genes are TRBV20-1 and TRBJ2-3, with unresolved D. Germline CDR1 DFQATT, CDR2 SNEGSKA (reference sequence). The CDR3 covers 15 residues. V was pared by 4 bases and J by 1 base, with 15 bases between.

The sample holds many counts of this clonotype. CDR3 amino acids: CSVPTPPGQETQYF. CDR3 in DNA: TGCAGCGTTCCCACCCCGCCTGGGCAAGAGACCCAGTACTTC. J is TRBJ2-5 and V is TRBV29-1; the D is unclear. Germline CDR1 is SQVTM and CDR2 is ANQGSEA. The CDR3 is 14 amino acids. Trimming pared 5 bases from V and 2 bases from J, leaving 15 bases between.

This clonotype has just a few counts. V usage is TRBV19 and J usage is TRBJ2-1, with 12 bases matching TRBD2. J gave up 8 bases and V 5 bases, and 10 bases lay outside the gene matches. The CDR3 consists of 16 residues. Germline V lookup: CDR1 LNHDA, CDR2 SQIVND (reference sequence). CDR3 sequence: CASSLASGRARDEQFF. DNA of the CDR3: TGTGCCAGTAGTTTGGCTAGCGGGAGGGCCCGGGATGAGCAGTTCTTC.

This clonotype showed up many times. The chain joins TRBV4-1 to TRBJ2-7; D gene uncertain. CDR3 length equals 14 residues. V lost 1 base to trimming and J lost 1 base, with 8 bases between them. Germline V gene lookup returns CDR1 MGHRA and CDR2 YSYEKL. The CDR3 protein is CASSQGGQSYEQYF. CDR3 DNA sequence: TGCGCCAGCAGCCAAGGGGGTCAATCCTACGAGCAGTACTTC.

The J gene is TRBJ2-2, the V gene TRBV12-3 or TRBV12-4, with 8 bases aligning to TRBD1. The CDR3 has 16 residues. V was pared by 3 bases and J by 1 base, with 4 bases of the junction left unmatched. This chain's CDR3 is CASSFFRGRNTGELFF. In nucleotides, the CDR3 is TGTGCCAGCAGTTTTTTCAGGGGGCGGAACACCGGGGAGCTGTTTTTT.

The chain uses TRBV5-1 and TRBJ2-7; D gene unclear. The DNA matches TRBJ2-1 better at its end, which makes the J call doubtful. There are 15 residues in the CDR3. CDR1 is SGHRS, CDR2 YFSETQ, per germline. The CDR3 loop reads CASSLWGSSSYEQFF. CDR3 nucleotides: TGCGCCAGCAGCTTGTGGGGTAGTAGCTCCTACGAGCAGTTCTTC.